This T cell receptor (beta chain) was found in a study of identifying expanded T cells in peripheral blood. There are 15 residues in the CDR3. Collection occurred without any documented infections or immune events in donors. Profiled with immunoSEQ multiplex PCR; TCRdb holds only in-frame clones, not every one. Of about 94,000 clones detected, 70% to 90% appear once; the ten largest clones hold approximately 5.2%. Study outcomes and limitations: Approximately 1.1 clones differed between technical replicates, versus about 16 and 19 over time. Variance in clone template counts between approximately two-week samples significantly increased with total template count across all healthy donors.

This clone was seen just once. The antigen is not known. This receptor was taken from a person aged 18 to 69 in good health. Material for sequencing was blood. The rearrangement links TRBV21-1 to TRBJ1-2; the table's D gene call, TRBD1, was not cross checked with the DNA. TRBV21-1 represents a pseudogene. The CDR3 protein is CASSIQRQGKYGYTF. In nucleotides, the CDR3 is TGTGCCAGCAGCATCCAACGACAGGGGAAGTATGGCTACACCTTC.